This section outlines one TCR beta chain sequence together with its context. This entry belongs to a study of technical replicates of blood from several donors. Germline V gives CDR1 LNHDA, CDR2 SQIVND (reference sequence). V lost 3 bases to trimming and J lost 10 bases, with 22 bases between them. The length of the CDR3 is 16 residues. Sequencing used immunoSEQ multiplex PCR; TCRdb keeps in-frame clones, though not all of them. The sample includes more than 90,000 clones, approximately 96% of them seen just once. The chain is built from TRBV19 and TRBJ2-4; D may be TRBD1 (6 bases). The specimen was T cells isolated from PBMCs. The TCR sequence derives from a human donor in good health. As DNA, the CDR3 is TGTGCCAGTAGTATTTCCGGACAGACCTTCAGTGGGATTCAGTACTTC. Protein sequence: CASSISGQTFSGIQYF. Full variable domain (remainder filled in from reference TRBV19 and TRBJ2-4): DGGITQSPKYLFRKEGQNVTLSCEQNLNHDAMYWYRQDPGQGLRLIYYSQIVNDFQKGDIAEGYSVSREKKESFPLTVTSAQKNPTAFYLCASSISGQTFSGIQYFGAGTRLSVL.